This TCR beta chain was recorded in a study of blood T cell repertoires in COVID-19. Turning to the study itself: Acute-phase and convalescent COVID-19 samples originated in the United States, Italy and Spain. T cells, B-cell-depleted T cells, or PBMCs supplied cDNA or gDNA.

Trimming removed 0 bases from V and 5 bases from J, with 12 bases in between. Per the germline V gene, CDR1 is SGHTS and CDR2 is YDEGEE. The CDR3 is 15 residues long. Seattle patients were enrolled during active infection and followed longitudinally. Per the original methods: For nucleated cells, counts were estimated from reference gene primer amplification. Sequencing used immunoSEQ multiplex PCR; TCRdb keeps in-frame clones, though not all of them. V and J calls and clone size are as listed in that table; D and trimming were resolved from the DNA. Of just under 350,000 clones listed, 85% to 90% are singletons.

The V and J genes are TRBV5-8 and TRBJ2-1, with unresolved D. This TCR came from a woman aged 70-85 years with COVID-19, enrolled during active disease. What was sequenced was peripheral blood. CDR3 sequence: CASSLASRYNNEQFF. In DNA, the CDR3 is TGTGCCAGCAGCTTGGCCTCCAGGTATAACAATGAGCAGTTCTTC.